This T cell receptor beta chain was recovered during a study of blood T cell repertoires in COVID-19. V lost 5 bases to trimming and J lost 0 bases, with 11 bases between them. Germline V CDR1 and CDR2: SGHDN, FVKESK. This CDR3 comprises 15 residues. Measured with immunoSEQ multiplex PCR; TCRdb has only the in-frame clones, and not every one. The sample lists some 8,000 clones; about four fifths were seen once. What was sequenced was peripheral blood. The J gene is TRBJ2-1, the V gene TRBV14; D call uncertain. This sequence was found in a human donor with active COVID-19. The donor label of this sample is uncertain. CDR3 sequence: CASSLIGFSYNEQFF. The DNA of the CDR3 is TGTGCCAGCAGCTTAATCGGGTTCTCCTACAATGAGCAGTTCTTC.